This T cell receptor beta chain was recovered during a study of T-cell reconstitution after alpha-beta-depleted transplantation in children. This sample's TCRbeta library carried unique molecular identifier barcodes. TCRdb re-called the PCR reads through MiXCR, storing one row per CDR3 protein. Of some 500,000 distinct CDR3 sequences listed, 32% are singletons. V trimming: 4 bases; J trimming: 6 bases; junction bases outside the gene matches: 6. This CDR3 comprises 13 residues. Germline assignment: CDR1 SQVTM and CDR2 ANQGSEA. This clonotype has a handful of counts. Sample: PBMCs from the stem cell graft donor, taken from the stem cell graft. This TCR was recovered from a human donor who donated a stem cell graft to a child with aplastic anemia. The V call is TRBV29-1, the J call TRBJ1-5, with 7 bases lining up with TRBD1. DNA for the CDR3: TGCAGCGTTGGACAGGGAATTGGTCAGCCCCAGCATTTT. Translating it yields CSVGQGIGQPQHF.